The source of this TCR beta chain is a study of shared clonotypes between healthy human individuals. The table came from immunoSEQ multiplex PCR; TCRdb's copy has only in-frame clones and leaves some out. The table has over a million clones, 70% to 80% seen once; the top ten hold 0.55% to 0.7%. The CDR3 consists of 11 residues. V lost 7 bases to trimming and J lost 7 bases, with 11 bases between them. CDR1 is SNHLY and CDR2 is FYNNEI in the germline V gene. The rearrangement uses TRBV2 and TRBJ2-7; the D call may be TRBD1 or TRBD2 (5 bases each). Input material: memory CD4+ T cells from PBMCs. The subset denotes: CD45RA-negative fraction. The TCR comes from a man aged 18 to 29 in good health. Some clones in this sample may be carry-over from other donors' samples. The CDR3 nucleotides read TGTGCCAGCATGGGGACGGGGGAGCAGTACTTC. Its protein is CASMGTGEQYF.